A selection of T cell receptor beta chains follows, all from one sample in a study of blood T cell repertoires in COVID-19. Assay used: immunoSEQ multiplex PCR; TCRdb lists only in-frame clones, some missing. The sample holds around 300,000 clones, around 89% seen once. What was sequenced was PBMCs or T cells enriched from blood (not recorded which). These TCRs come from a woman under 30 who had recovered from COVID-19. CDR3s include the opening cysteine and the closing phenylalanine or tryptophan.

J: TRBJ2-5
V: TRBV6-5
CDR3: CASSYDGDRTKTQYF

J: TRBJ1-2
V: TRBV14
CDR3: CASSQDLKGSGYTF

J: TRBJ2-2
V: TRBV18
CDR3: CASSYDRGYNTGELFF

J: TRBJ1-2
V: TRBV5-4
CDR3: CASSLTGSHYGYTF

J: TRBJ2-1
V: TRBV5-4
CDR3: CAIQERGGNEQFF

J: TRBJ1-6
V: TRBV19
CDR3: CASSINKGNRTPLHF

J: TRBJ2-2
V: TRBV29-1
CDR3: CSVPGGTGELFF

J: TRBJ1-1
V: TRBV29-1
CDR3: CSAARVSNTEAFF

J: TRBJ2-3
V: TRBV7-7
CDR3: CALGGSGTDTQYF

J: TRBJ2-5
V: TRBV5-1
CDR3: CASSFRFNRGETQYF

J: TRBJ1-4
V: TRBV7-9
CDR3: CASSSGDSSNEKLFF

J: TRBJ1-5
V: TRBV5-1
CDR3: CASNLRIESNQPQHF

J: TRBJ1-1
V: TRBV2
CDR3: CASTGQGGTEAFF

J: TRBJ2-1
V: TRBV24-1
CDR3: CATSDEQGANEQFF

J: TRBJ1-4
V: TRBV7-9
CDR3: CASSPPGGEKLFF

J: TRBJ2-4
V: TRBV15
CDR3: CATSRSAGGLNAKNIQYF

J: TRBJ2-5
V: TRBV9
CDR3: CASSGRAGGLQETQYF

J: TRBJ1-6
V: TRBV7-9
CDR3: CASSLVAGGNDSPLHF

J: TRBJ1-1
V: TRBV19
CDR3: CASSSPRQGRGTEAFF

J: TRBJ2-7
V: TRBV7-9
CDR3: CASSTGTGYYEQYF

J: TRBJ2-1
V: TRBV9
CDR3: CASSVVGGYNEQFF

J: TRBJ1-2
V: TRBV28
CDR3: CASRRGSYYGYTF

J: TRBJ1-2
V: TRBV30
CDR3: CAWSPQGGDYGYTF